The present T cell receptor (beta chain) was sequenced within a study of cytomegalovirus exposure and HLA in healthy donors. CDR1 SGHRS and CDR2 YFSETQ come from the germline V gene. This CDR3 comprises 14 residues. V shed 3 bases, J shed 1 base, and the junction held 2 bases outside the gene matches. Concerning this clone itself: Its antigen is unknown.

Overall study findings and caveats: Common viral pathogens (according to a later analysis) appeared linked to several of the most significant clusters. Previously analyzed data showed that most TCR beta V segments were productive at a frequency of about 87% or about 30%.

The PCR made use of 60 Vbeta and 13 Jbeta primers. The assay was immunoSEQ multiplex PCR, and TCRdb's table has in-frame clones only and misses some. The sample shows 180,000 or so clones, just under 80% of them seen only once. The sample was PBMCs. This TCR came from a woman aged 25 to 45 in good health and CMV-seronegative. The V call is TRBV5-1, the J call TRBJ1-1, with 8 positions matching TRBD1. The CDR3 region is CASSWGQENTEAFF. The CDR3 DNA reads as TGCGCCAGCAGCTGGGGACAGGAGAACACTGAAGCTTTCTTT.